Following are 32 T cell receptor beta chains from one sample sequenced in a study of cytomegalovirus exposure and HLA in healthy donors. This PCR relied on a set of 60 Vbeta primers and 13 Jbeta primers. Produced via immunoSEQ multiplex PCR; TCRdb's table is partial and in-frame only. The data show 97,000 or so clones, roughly 85% seen once. Sequences were obtained from PBMCs. The receptors derive from a man between 35 and 55 years old in good health and CMV-seronegative.

The genes are TRBV5-1 and TRBJ2-5; D remains ambiguous. V lost 0 bases and J 1 base, leaving 7 bases between the germline ends. The germline gives CDR1 SGHRS, CDR2 YFSETQ. The CDR3 consists of 14 residues. CDR3 sequence reads: CASSLGGPQETQYF. The CDR3 DNA sequence: TGCGCCAGCAGCTTGGGCGGCCCCCAAGAGACCCAGTACTTC.

The gene calls are TRBV10-3 and TRBJ1-5; no clear D gene. The CDR3 covers 12 residues. Trimming removed 5 bases from V and 0 bases from J, with 2 bases in between. The germline gives CDR1 ENHRY, CDR2 SYGVKD. CDR3 in DNA: TGTGCCATCAGTCATAGCAATCAGCCCCAGCATTTT. Protein: CAISHSNQPQHF.

The chain recombines TRBV18 with TRBJ2-7; D might be TRBD1 (5 bases). CDR3 length: 14 amino acids. The V end lost 2 bases, the J end lost 1 base, and 9 bases lay between the germline ends. Germline V gives CDR1 KGHSH, CDR2 LQKENI. This chain's CDR3 is CASSPSQGSYEQYF. The CDR3 coding sequence is TGTGCCAGCTCACCAAGCCAGGGTTCCTACGAGCAGTACTTC.

The V call is TRBV18, the J call TRBJ1-1, with TRBD1 identical over 10 bases. The CDR3 is made up of 16 amino acids. Trimming at V came to 5 bases and at J to 0 bases, leaving 6 bases not matched to a gene. Germline V gene data show CDR1 as KGHSH and CDR2 as LQKENI. The CDR3 reads CASSSTGGPMNTEAFF. Written as DNA, the CDR3 is TGTGCCAGCTCATCGACAGGGGGCCCCATGAACACTGAAGCTTTCTTT.

The gene calls are TRBV29-1 and TRBJ2-2; possibly TRBD1 for D (6 bases). The V end was cut by 6 bases, the J end by 5 bases, with 10 bases between. Germline lookup yields CDR1 SQVTM and CDR2 ANQGSEA. The length of the CDR3 is 12 residues. The chain's CDR3 is CSVVQGTGELFF. The CDR3 bases are TGCAGCGTGGTACAGGGAACCGGGGAGCTGTTTTTT.

V is TRBV4-3 and J is TRBJ2-5, with a possible D match to TRBD2 (6 bases). The last part of the DNA fits TRBJ2-7 better; the J call may be wrong. The CDR3 runs to 16 residues. The germline CDR1 and CDR2 sequences are LGHNA and YSLEER. Here the CDR3 reads CASSQDPGESSYEQYF. The CDR3 nucleotides are TGCGCCAGCAGCCAAGACCCGGGGGAGAGCTCCTACGAGCAGTACTTC.

The chain recombines TRBV5-6 with TRBJ2-1; a weak D match, TRBD1 (5 bases). The CDR3 is 12 residues long. Germline-derived CDR1 and CDR2 are SGHDT and YYEEEE. The V and J ends lost 3 bases and 7 bases respectively, with 8 bases between them. The CDR3 DNA sequence: TGTGCCAGCAGCTCCCAGGGTAATGAGCAGTTCTTC. The encoded protein is CASSSQGNEQFF.

The genes are TRBV4-3 and TRBJ2-7, with TRBD2 matching over 11 bases. This CDR3 has 20 residues. Germline V gene data show CDR1 as LGHNA and CDR2 as YSLEER. V trimming: 0 bases; J trimming: 2 bases; junction bases outside the gene matches: 15. The CDR3 protein is CASSQDGLGLAGGKTYEQYF. The CDR3 DNA reads TGCGCCAGCAGCCAAGATGGGCTCGGGCTAGCGGGGGGAAAGACCTACGAGCAGTACTTC.

The genes are TRBV2 and TRBJ2-7, with a tentative D call TRBD2 (6 bases). Germline-derived CDR1 and CDR2 are SNHLY and FYNNEI. The length of the CDR3 is 13 residues. V was clipped by 7 bases and J by 2 bases, with 12 bases between them. The CDR3 loop is CASKEGSTYEQYF. The CDR3 coding sequence is TGTGCCAGCAAGGAGGGTAGCACCTACGAGCAGTACTTC.

The V call is TRBV5-1, the J call TRBJ2-5, with TRBD1 matching 10 bases. The CDR3 length is 14 residues. The J segment lost 5 bases and the V segment lost 4 bases, leaving 5 bases of the junction unmatched. Per the germline V gene, CDR1 is SGHRS and CDR2 is YFSETQ. The CDR3 DNA follows: TGCGCCAGCAGCGTAGACAGGGGGCAGGAGACCCAGTACTTC. Its protein product is CASSVDRGQETQYF.

This clone came up a few times. The chain employs TRBV14 and TRBJ1-5; D is undetermined. CDR1 SGHDN and CDR2 FVKESK come from the germline V gene. The CDR3 covers 13 residues. Trimming removed 0 bases from V and 5 bases from J, with 5 bases in between. CDR3 protein: CASSQERDQPQHF. DNA for the CDR3: TGTGCCAGCAGCCAAGAGAGGGATCAGCCCCAGCATTTT.

The chain is built from TRBV19 and TRBJ1-5, with a possible D match to TRBD1 (6 bases). CDR3 length: 15 amino acids. Germline CDR1 LNHDA, CDR2 SQIVND (reference sequence). Trimming removed 6 bases at V and 4 bases at J, with 16 bases between. CDR3 sequence: CASSLRTAPNQPQHF. The CDR3 DNA is TGTGCCAGTAGCCTCCGGACAGCTCCTAATCAGCCCCAGCATTTT.

Concerning this clone: One end of the junction does not line up with germline, which may come from a read error. The chain couples TRBV7-7 to TRBJ2-1, with D maybe TRBD1 (6 bases). CDR3 size: 15 residues. Germline assignment: CDR1 SSHAT and CDR2 FNYEAQ (reference sequence). The CDR3 nucleotides read TGTGCTAGCAGCTACAGGGCCAACGGGGAGCATGAGCAGTTCTTC. Its protein is CASSYRANGEHEQFF.

V usage is TRBV29-1 and J usage is TRBJ1-2; 9 bases map to TRBD1. Germline lookup yields CDR1 SQVTM and CDR2 ANQGSEA. After removal of 6 bases from V and 7 bases from J, the junction contained 12 bases not matched to a gene. The length of the CDR3 is 14 residues. Here the CDR3 DNA reads TGCAGCGTCGCCCCGGGACAGGGAGTCGGTGGCTACACCTTC. This encodes CSVAPGQGVGGYTF.

The chain joins TRBV27 to TRBJ1-4; D is unclear. CDR3 size: 13 residues. From germline, CDR1 is MNHEY and CDR2 SMNVEV (reference sequence). V was shortened by 3 bases and J by 7 bases, with 9 bases between the two germline ends. The CDR3 region has the DNA TGTGCCAGCAGTTTTTACCGAGGTGAAAAACTGTTTTTT. Protein: CASSFYRGEKLFF.

This clone appeared a single time. The chain couples TRBV18 to TRBJ1-2; no clear D. Trimming removed 2 bases at V and 5 bases at J, with 21 bases between. CDR1 is KGHSH and CDR2 is LQKENI in the germline V gene. CDR3 size: 17 residues. CDR3 sequence (DNA): TGTGCCAGCTCACCAAGAGTGGCTGTTGTCGACTCTTATGGCTACACCTTC. Translation gives CASSPRVAVVDSYGYTF.

The chain links TRBV7-3 to TRBJ2-1, with TRBD2 matching over 8 bases. Trimming took 8 bases from V and 3 from J; bases not matched to a gene: 6. The CDR3 is 14 residues long. Germline loops: CDR1 SGHTA, CDR2 FQGTGA. The CDR3 coding sequence is TGTGCCAGCGCCCGGGGGACTAGCTACAATGAGCAGTTCTTC. This translates into CASARGTSYNEQFF.

The chain is built from TRBV11-3 and TRBJ2-1; possible D gene TRBD2, 6 bases. V lost 1 base to trimming and J lost 4 bases, with 11 bases between them. Germline CDR1 SGHNT, CDR2 YENEEA. This CDR3 spans 15 amino acids. The CDR3 is CASSLGGGEYNEQFF. The CDR3 coding sequence is TGTGCCAGCAGCTTAGGGGGCGGGGAATACAATGAGCAGTTCTTC.

This clone was observed a single time. The rearrangement uses TRBV19 and TRBJ1-3, with a possible D match to TRBD1 (6 bases). V was cut by 5 bases and J by 2 bases, with 13 bases left in between. Germline V gives CDR1 LNHDA, CDR2 SQIVND (reference sequence). The CDR3 extends over 15 amino acids. CDR3: CASSSEPGAGNTIYF. The CDR3, as DNA: TGTGCCAGTAGTTCGGAACCAGGGGCTGGAAACACCATATATTTT. The variable domain in full, completed from reference TRBV19 and TRBJ1-3, reads DGGITQSPKYLFRKEGQNVTLSCEQNLNHDAMYWYRQDPGQGLRLIYYSQIVNDFQKGDIAEGYSVSREKKESFPLTVTSAQKNPTAFYLCASSSEPGAGNTIYFGEGSWLTVV.

CDR3: CASSLSPRSNYGYTF. CDR3 DNA: TGTGCCAGCAGTTTATCTCCCAGGTCTAACTATGGCTACACCTTC. V and J are TRBV27 and TRBJ1-2, with no clear D. V was trimmed by 0 bases and J by 0 bases, leaving 8 bases between them. This CDR3 comprises 15 residues. The V gene's germline CDR1 is MNHEY and CDR2 SMNVEV (reference sequence).

This clone was recorded once. The CDR3 is CASSQDRGPGNTIYF. DNA of the CDR3: TGCGCCAGCAGCCAAGACAGGGGGCCGGGAAACACCATATATTTT. The V call is TRBV4-1, the J call TRBJ1-3, with 8 bases fitting TRBD1. CDR3 length: 15 residues. The ends lost 0 bases at V and 4 bases at J; junction bases unmatched: 2. In germline, CDR1 is MGHRA, CDR2 YSYEKL.

The CDR3 sequence: CASSSVARGNYGYTF. DNA of the CDR3: TGTGCCAGCAGCTCTGTGGCGAGGGGGAATTATGGCTACACCTTC. The V call is TRBV11-2, the J call TRBJ1-2; tentative D call: TRBD1 (6 bases). CDR1 and CDR2 (germline): SGHAT, FQNNGV. Trimming took 4 bases from V and 5 from J, leaving 17 bases between them. The CDR3 is made up of 15 amino acids.

This clone is categorized as medium-sized. The chain uses TRBV6-4 and TRBJ2-3; TRBD2 aligns across 9 bases. Germline CDR1 reads MRHNA; CDR2 reads SNTAGT. The CDR3 sequence is 16 residues long. The trim removed 0 bases at V and 0 bases at J, leaving 1 base unmatched. CDR3 in amino acids: CASSDSAGGSTDTQYF. CDR3 sequence (DNA): TGTGCCAGCAGTGACTCAGCGGGGGGTAGCACAGATACGCAGTATTTT.

This clone was found once. The genes are TRBV4-1 and TRBJ2-1; D is undetermined. The CDR3 has 14 amino acids. Germline V gene lookup returns CDR1 MGHRA and CDR2 YSYEKL. Trimming took off 0 bases at V and 6 bases at J, with 9 bases between the two ends. Here the CDR3 DNA reads TGCGCCAGCAGCCAAGATGCGAGCGTCAATGAGCAGTTCTTC. Translated: CASSQDASVNEQFF.

This clone showed up just once. Sequence at one end of the junction differs from germline and may be a read error. The chain is built from TRBV7-9 and TRBJ2-7; D is ambiguous. The CDR3 covers 13 residues. Germline loops: CDR1 SEHNR, CDR2 FQNEAQ (reference sequence). The DNA for the CDR3 is TGTTCCAGCAGCTCGGTCTTTGGCTACGAGCAGTACTTC. Translating gives CSSSSVFGYEQYF.

This clone appeared a few times. The gene calls are TRBV5-3 and TRBJ2-5, with a tentative D call TRBD1 (6 bases). The J call could be wrong; TRBJ2-7 is a better fit for the DNA end. TRBV5-3 is an ORF, and what it does is uncertain. This CDR3 has 16 amino acids. The DNA of the CDR3 is TGTGCCAGAAGCTTGGTACTGGACAGCGCACCCAACGAGCAGTACTTC. The encoded protein is CARSLVLDSAPNEQYF.

A word on this clone: At one of its ends the junction is not consistent with the germline gene, which may arise from a read error. The V gene is TRBV5-4, the J gene TRBJ1-3, with 7 bases lining up with TRBD1. Germline V CDR1 and CDR2: SGHNT, YYREEE (reference sequence). The CDR3 runs 17 residues. The CDR3 here is CASGLSQGVDSGNTIYF. The CDR3 DNA reads as TGTGCCAGCGGCTTGAGTCAGGGGGTAGACTCTGGAAACACCATATATTTT.

The table lists this clone with a few counts. The rearrangement uses TRBV19 and TRBJ2-3, with D uncertain. CDR3 size: 14 residues. Trimming shortened V by 4 bases and J by 2 bases, and 10 bases separated the two germline ends. Germline CDR1 and CDR2: LNHDA and SQIVND (reference sequence). The CDR3 reads CASSTTSNTDTQYF. DNA for the CDR3: TGTGCCAGTAGTACCACAAGTAACACAGATACGCAGTATTTT.

V usage is TRBV4-2 and J usage is TRBJ2-2, with TRBD1 matching 9 bases. This CDR3 contains 15 residues. Germline-derived CDR1 and CDR2 are LGHNA and YNFKEQ. V lost 5 bases to trimming and J lost 3 bases; unmatched junction nucleotides: 4. CDR3 nucleotide sequence: TGTGCCAGCAGCGTCCGGGACAGGGACACCGGGGAGCTGTTTTTT. It specifies CASSVRDRDTGELFF.

The chain couples TRBV4-3 to TRBJ2-7; weak D call: TRBD1 (6 bases). Trimming cost V 4 bases and J 5 bases, with 12 bases left between them. Germline V gene lookup returns CDR1 LGHNA and CDR2 YSLEER. The CDR3 consists of 13 residues. The CDR3 loop reads CASSPGVTHEQYF. CDR3 DNA sequence: TGCGCCAGCAGCCCAGGGGTCACCCACGAGCAGTACTTC.

The chain joins TRBV5-1 to TRBJ1-2, with D uncertain. V was pared by 0 bases and J by 8 bases, with 26 bases between. There are 18 residues in the CDR3. Germline CDR1 SGHRS, CDR2 YFSETQ. Here the CDR3 DNA reads TGCGCCAGCAGCTTGGCGTTTCGCGGAACCTCCTCGCCCTTCGGCTACACCTTC. As protein: CASSLAFRGTSSPFGYTF.

This clone appeared a single time. The chain recombines TRBV7-6 with TRBJ2-3; D possibly corresponds to TRBD2 (6 bases). The CDR3 extends over 14 amino acids. Trimming cost V 7 bases and J 1 base, with 12 bases left between them. Germline lookup yields CDR1 SGHVS and CDR2 FNYEAQ. The CDR3 region has the DNA TGTGCCAGCAAAATCGGGGGAGGCACAGATACGCAGTATTTT. Residues: CASKIGGGTDTQYF.